This record looks at one T cell receptor beta chain sequence and its context. Its cognate antigen is unknown. This specimen belongs to a study of high-grade serous ovarian cancer treatment subgroups. Background on the study: On average, roughly 14,000 reads and roughly 7,700 unique TCR beta rearrangements were obtained per sample. Regarding the study as a whole: The analyses considered CDR3 and ignored CDR1 and CDR2.

TCRdb's table, derived via immunoSEQ multiplex PCR, lists solely in-frame clones and lacks some. The data hold some 15,000 clones, with 80% to 90% observed a single time. The CDR3 runs 14 residues. Germline V gene lookup returns CDR1 SNHLY and CDR2 FYNNEI. V lost 7 bases to trimming and J lost 0 bases, with 10 bases between them. The tumor samples were collected prior to definitive surgery or chemotherapy. Sequenced material: tumor tissue. The V and J genes are TRBV2 and TRBJ2-1, with a weak D call TRBD2 (5 bases). The sequence derives from a human donor with high-grade serous ovarian cancer. The CDR3 nucleotides read TGTGCCAGCAAAGGACTCCTCTCCTACAATGAGCAGTTCTTC. Its translation: CASKGLLSYNEQFF.